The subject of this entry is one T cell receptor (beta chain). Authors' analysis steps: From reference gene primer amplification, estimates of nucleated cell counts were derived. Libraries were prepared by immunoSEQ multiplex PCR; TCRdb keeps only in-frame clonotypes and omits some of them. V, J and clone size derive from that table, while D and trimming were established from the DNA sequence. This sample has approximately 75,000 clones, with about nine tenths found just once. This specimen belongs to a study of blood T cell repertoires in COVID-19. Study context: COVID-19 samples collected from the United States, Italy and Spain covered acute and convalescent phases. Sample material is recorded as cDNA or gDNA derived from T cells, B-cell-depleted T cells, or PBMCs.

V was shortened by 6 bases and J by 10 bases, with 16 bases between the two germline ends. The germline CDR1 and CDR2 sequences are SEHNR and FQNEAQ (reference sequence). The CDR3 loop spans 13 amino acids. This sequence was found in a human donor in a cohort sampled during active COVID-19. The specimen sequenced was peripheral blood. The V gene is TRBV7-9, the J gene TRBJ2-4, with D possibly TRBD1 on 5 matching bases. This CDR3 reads CASRFDSPPIQYF. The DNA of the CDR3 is TGTGCCAGCAGATTCGACAGCCCCCCAATTCAGTACTTC.